The present T cell receptor (beta chain) was sequenced within a study of memory CD4+ T cells and cytomegalovirus serostatus. The V gene's germline CDR1 is MNHEY and CDR2 SVGAGI. Trimming left V 1 base short and J 2 bases short, with 8 bases between. The CDR3 has 14 residues. General study results and limits: A US-trained random forest predicted CMV serostatus with median AUC around 0.91.

TCRdb keeps only in-frame clones here, not all; method: immunoSEQ multiplex PCR. The table shows about 56,000 clones, with about 80% occurring only once. Single viable CD3+CD4+CD8-CD45RO+ cells were sorted as the memory CD4+ T cells. After thawing, CD4+ T cells were positively selected. This clone was counted once. As yet, its antigen is unknown. This TCR was sampled from an adult in good health and CMV-seropositive. Sequencing input: memory CD4+ T cells from blood. The chain carries TRBV6-5 and TRBJ2-5; tentatively, D is TRBD1 (5 bases). The CDR3 spells CASSYLDSQETQYF. For the CDR3, the DNA is TGTGCCAGCAGTTACTTAGACAGTCAAGAGACCCAGTACTTC.